These 17 T cell receptor beta chains were all obtained from the same sample, sequenced in a study of blood T cell repertoires in COVID-19. Sequenced by immunoSEQ multiplex PCR; TCRdb stores in-frame clones only, minus some. Of about 76,000 clones in the sample, approximately 88% are singletons; the top ten hold 5.8%. Material: peripheral blood. The receptor source for this set is a man aged 50 to 60 with active COVID-19.

This clone is a singleton in its sample. The V call is TRBV5-4, the J call TRBJ2-4; possibly TRBD2 for D (6 bases). The length of the CDR3 is 15 residues. Germline V gene data show CDR1 as SGHNT and CDR2 as YYREEE (reference sequence). With 0 bases removed from V and 4 bases from J, the gap between germline ends came to 11 bases. CDR3 residues: CASSLAASGKNIQYF. In DNA, the CDR3 is TGTGCCAGCAGCTTGGCGGCCAGCGGGAAAAACATTCAGTACTTC.

The genes are TRBV18 and TRBJ1-2; the D is unclear. CDR1 is KGHSH, CDR2 LQKENI, per germline. Deletions cut 4 bases from V and 2 bases from J, with 11 bases between. The CDR3 loop spans 14 amino acids. The CDR3 is CASSLTSGNYGYTF. The DNA for the CDR3 is TGTGCCAGCTCACTGACCTCGGGGAACTATGGCTACACCTTC.

The chain recombines TRBV4-1 with TRBJ1-5, with 11 bases fitting TRBD1. This CDR3 has 17 residues. Per the germline V gene, CDR1 is MGHRA and CDR2 is YSYEKL. The V and J ends lost 3 bases and 9 bases, in that order; junction bases with no gene match: 13. The CDR3 region is CASSQTMPGQGGMPQHF. CDR3 DNA sequence: TGCGCCAGCAGCCAGACGATGCCGGGACAGGGGGGGATGCCCCAGCATTTT.

The rearrangement joins TRBV28 to TRBJ2-7; a weak D match, TRBD1 (6 bases). V lost 5 bases and J 0 bases, leaving 14 bases between the germline ends. This CDR3 is 15 amino acids long. Germline V lookup: CDR1 MDHEN, CDR2 SYDVKM. CDR3 DNA: TGTGCCAGCAGTCCCAGGGGCTTTTACTCCTACGAGCAGTACTTC. Amino acids: CASSPRGFYSYEQYF. Variable domain in full (rest from reference TRBV28 and TRBJ2-7): DVKVTQSSRYLVKRTGEKVFLECVQDMDHENMFWYRQDPGLGLRLIYFSYDVKMKEKGDIPEGYSVSREKKERFSLILESASTNQTSMYLCASSPRGFYSYEQYFGPGTRLTVT.

The genes are TRBV5-5 and TRBJ2-5; a possible D gene is TRBD1 (5 bases). The CDR3 is made up of 14 amino acids. V dropped 1 base and J dropped 1 base, with 8 bases sitting between them. Germline lookup yields CDR1 SGHKS and CDR2 YYEKEE (reference sequence). CDR3 protein: CASSLRQGQETQYF. The CDR3, as DNA: TGTGCCAGCAGCTTGAGGCAGGGCCAAGAGACCCAGTACTTC.

This chain connects TRBV28 to TRBJ2-4, with 8 bases identical to TRBD2. Trimming took 5 bases from V and 7 from J; bases not matched to a gene: 7. From germline, CDR1 is MDHEN and CDR2 SYDVKM. The CDR3 extends over 14 amino acids. DNA of the CDR3: TGTGCCAGCAGTAACGGGGGGGGAGGGAACATTCAGTACTTC. Residues: CASSNGGGGNIQYF.

The rearrangement links TRBV5-6 to TRBJ1-2; 7 bases match TRBD1. The length of the CDR3 is 17 residues. The germline V gene has CDR1 SGHDT and CDR2 YYEEEE. Trimming took 3 bases from V and 0 from J; bases not matched to a gene: 11. CDR3 nucleotides: TGTGCCAGCAGCTCAGACAGGGAGAGACCCGCTAACTATGGCTACACCTTC. This translates into CASSSDRERPANYGYTF. The entire variable domain, with the rest obtained from reference TRBV5-6 and TRBJ1-2, is as follows: DAGVTQSPTHLIKTRGQQVTLRCSPKSGHDTVSWYQQALGQGPQFIFQYYEEEERQRGNFPDRFSGHQFPNYSSELNVNALLLGDSALYLCASSSDRERPANYGYTFGSGTRLTVV.

The gene calls are TRBV9 and TRBJ2-7, with D perhaps matching TRBD1 (5 bases). Germline V gene lookup returns CDR1 SGDLS and CDR2 YYNGEE. This CDR3 is 14 amino acids long. Trimming removed 0 bases from V and 0 bases from J, with 7 bases in between. CDR3 coding DNA: TGTGCCAGCAGCGTAGGGGGCAGCTCCTACGAGCAGTACTTC. Protein sequence: CASSVGGSSYEQYF.

This clone was picked up one time. The chain combines TRBV27 with TRBJ2-5, with 7 bases fitting TRBD1. Germline V gene sequence: CDR1 MNHEY, CDR2 SMNVEV (reference sequence). The CDR3 loop spans 17 amino acids. V lost 4 bases to trimming and J lost 1 base; unmatched junction nucleotides: 12. This CDR3 is CASSSIRTQGIQETQYF. In DNA, the CDR3 is TGTGCCAGCAGTTCAATTCGGACACAGGGGATCCAAGAGACCCAGTACTTC.

The V call is TRBV5-4, the J call TRBJ1-6, with 8 bases fitting TRBD1. In germline, CDR1 is SGHNT, CDR2 YYREEE (reference sequence). The CDR3 is 15 amino acids. Trimming at V came to 3 bases and at J to 9 bases, leaving 8 bases not matched to a gene. The CDR3, as DNA: TGTGCCAGCAGCTCGGCCCAGGGGGCGCGTTCACCCCTCCACTTT. Translating gives CASSSAQGARSPLHF. The variable domain in full, completed from reference TRBV5-4 and TRBJ1-6, reads ETGVTQSPTHLIKTRGQQVTLRCSSQSGHNTVSWYQQALGQGPQFIFQYYREEENGRGNFPPRFSGLQFPNYSSELNVNALELDDSALYLCASSSAQGARSPLHFGNGTRLTVT.

This clone was recorded a few times. CDR3 DNA: TGTGCCAGCAGCGCCGTCCTAGGGGCAGAGACCCAGTACTTC. It specifies CASSAVLGAETQYF. This chain uses TRBV9 with TRBJ2-5; tentative D call: TRBD1 (5 bases). The V gene lost 3 bases and the J gene lost 4 bases, with 13 bases spanning the gap. The germline V gene encodes CDR1 SGDLS and CDR2 YYNGEE. The CDR3 covers 14 residues.

The V call is TRBV21-1, the J call TRBJ1-1; the D call of TRBD1 is as the table states it, not checked on the DNA. TRBV21-1 is classified as a pseudogene. The CDR3 has 14 residues. The DNA for the CDR3 is TGTGCCAGCAGCAGACAGGGACCGAACACTGAAGCTTTCTTT. This gives the protein CASSRQGPNTEAFF.

The DNA for the CDR3 is TGCGCCAGCAGCCCGTACAACAGGGGGGATAATGAAAAACTGTTTTTT. Amino acids: CASSPYNRGDNEKLFF. This chain uses TRBV5-1 with TRBJ1-4; 8 nucleotides match TRBD1. The germline gives CDR1 SGHRS, CDR2 YFSETQ. J gave up 4 bases and V 4 bases, and 9 bases lay outside the gene matches. The CDR3 has 16 amino acids. Full variable domain (remainder filled in from reference TRBV5-1 and TRBJ1-4): KAGVTQTPRYLIKTRGQQVTLSCSPISGHRSVSWYQQTPGQGLQFLFEYFSETQRNKGNFPGRFSGRQFSNSRSEMNVSTLELGDSALYLCASSPYNRGDNEKLFFGSGTQLSVL.

The rearrangement uses TRBV7-6 and TRBJ1-5; no clear D. V was clipped by 1 base and J by 2 bases, with 9 bases between them. Germline V gene data show CDR1 as SGHVS and CDR2 as FNYEAQ. This CDR3 is 15 amino acids long. CDR3 nucleotide sequence: TGTGCCAGCAGCTTAGGAGGCCTTGGCAATCAGCCCCAGCATTTT. Translation gives CASSLGGLGNQPQHF.

This clone is a singleton in its sample. This sequence joins TRBV28 and TRBJ2-1; D remains unclear. V shed 6 bases and J shed 1 base, with 13 bases lying between them. CDR1 and CDR2 (germline): MDHEN, SYDVKM. The CDR3 contains 15 residues. Here the CDR3 reads CASSAGTGSYNEQFF. In DNA form, the CDR3 reads TGTGCCAGCAGCGCAGGAACCGGATCCTACAATGAGCAGTTCTTC.

The chain couples TRBV3-1 (or the pseudogene TRBV3-2) to TRBJ1-4, with D maybe TRBD1 (6 bases). V shed 5 bases and J shed 7 bases, with 17 bases lying between them. CDR1 is LGHDT and CDR2 is YNNKEL in the germline V gene (reference sequence). The CDR3 contains 15 residues. CDR3 nucleotides: TGTGCCAGCAGCGGTAACAGGGTAATGGGTGAAAAACTGTTTTTT. Translated, it gives CASSGNRVMGEKLFF.

The J gene is TRBJ2-7, the V gene TRBV7-9; maybe TRBD1 (5 bases). CDR3 length: 14 residues. V was pared by 4 bases and J by 0 bases, with 10 bases between. The germline V gene has CDR1 SEHNR and CDR2 FQNEAQ (reference sequence). In DNA form, the CDR3 reads TGTGCCAGCAGCTCCCCGGACACCTCCTACGAGCAGTACTTC. As protein: CASSSPDTSYEQYF.